The TCR beta chain under discussion was sequenced for a study of T cell responses to AZD1222 COVID-19 vaccine. The CDR3 length is 10 residues. Repertoires were generated with immunoSEQ multiplex PCR, while TCRdb's copy carries only in-frame clones and drops some. The sample contains tens of thousands of clones, roughly four fifths of which appear only once. This clonotype was obtained from an adult who received the AZD1222 COVID-19 vaccine. The genes are TRBV21-1 and TRBJ1-5. TRBV21-1 is a pseudogene locus. Sequenced material: peripheral blood, taken 28 days after the second AZD1222 dose. The CDR3 DNA sequence: TGTGCCAGCCTTAATCAGCCCCAGCATTTT. As protein: CASLNQPQHF.